The rows below give T cell receptor beta chains drawn from one sample of a study of shared clonotypes between healthy human individuals. Produced via immunoSEQ multiplex PCR; TCRdb's table is partial and in-frame only. The table has fewer than 2.5 million clones, 90% to 95% seen once. The sample taken for sequencing was naive CD4+ T cells from PBMCs. These receptor sequences come from a man between 18 and 35 years old in good health. Some clones in this sample may be carry-over from other donors' samples. Both conserved end residues are part of each CDR3. Fields, in order: J gene, V gene, D gene, clone size, CDR3 protein, CDR3 DNA. A D gene is named only where the DNA matches it firmly. Expanded clones are given a class, and other clones once, few, many or no size at all.

J: TRBJ2-7
V: TRBV18
D: TRBD2
size: -
CDR3: CASSRGTSGTYEQYF
DNA: TGTGCCAGCTCACGCGGGACTAGCGGAACCTACGAGCAGTACTTC

J: TRBJ2-5
V: TRBV18
D: TRBD2
size: once
CDR3: CASSPSGSGAETQYF
DNA: TGTGCCAGCTCACCTAGCGGGAGTGGGGCAGAGACCCAGTACTTC

J: TRBJ2-5
V: TRBV12-5
D: -
size: -
CDR3: CASGRGGAETQYF
DNA: TGTGCTAGTGGCCGCGGTGGGGCTGAGACCCAGTACTTC

J: TRBJ1-6
V: TRBV7-9
D: TRBD1
size: -
CDR3: CASSLVGGGGHF
DNA: TGTGCCAGCAGCTTAGTCGGAGGGGGCGGCCACTTT

J: TRBJ2-1
V: TRBV11-2
D: TRBD2
size: -
CDR3: CASRTSGGSYNEQFF
DNA: TGTGCCAGCAGGACTAGCGGGGGCTCCTACAATGAGCAGTTCTTC

J: TRBJ2-1
V: TRBV7-2
D: -
size: -
CDR3: CASSFYAQEQFF
DNA: TGTGCCAGCAGCTTTTACGCCCAGGAGCAGTTCTTC

J: TRBJ2-7
V: TRBV4-1
D: TRBD2
size: -
CDR3: CASSREGLAYEQYF
DNA: TGCGCCAGCAGCCGAGAGGGACTAGCCTACGAGCAGTACTTC

J: TRBJ2-3
V: TRBV2
D: TRBD2
size: once
CDR3: CASSSPSGTGTDTQYF
DNA: TGTGCCAGCAGTTCCCCTAGCGGGACCGGCACAGATACGCAGTATTTT

J: TRBJ2-5
V: TRBV11-2
D: -
size: -
CDR3: CASSQTQGTKTQYF
DNA: TGTGCCAGCAGCCAAACACAGGGAACAAAGACCCAGTACTTC

J: TRBJ1-6
V: TRBV7-9
D: TRBD1
size: -
CDR3: CASSLPSRQGIVDSPLHF
DNA: TGTGCCAGCAGCTTACCCTCCAGACAGGGAATAGTTGATTCACCCCTCCACTTT

J: TRBJ1-5
V: TRBV23-1
D: -
size: -
CDR3: CASSRVSHQPQHF
DNA: TGCGCCAGCTCTAGGGTATCGCATCAGCCCCAGCATTTT

J: TRBJ2-7
V: TRBV19
D: TRBD2
size: -
CDR3: CASSPRGYEQYF
DNA: TGTGCCAGTAGCCCGCGGGGGTACGAGCAGTACTTC

J: TRBJ1-2
V: TRBV7-9
D: -
size: -
CDR3: CASSLSDPTAGSGGYTF
DNA: TGTGCCAGCAGCTTATCCGATCCCACTGCGGGGTCGGGCGGCTACACCTTC

J: TRBJ2-2
V: TRBV9
D: -
size: -
CDR3: CASSPRTATGELFF
DNA: TGTGCCAGCAGCCCCAGGACAGCCACCGGGGAGCTGTTTTTT

J: TRBJ1-5
V: TRBV30
D: TRBD1
size: few
CDR3: CAWSWRGLQPQHF
DNA: TGTGCCTGGAGTTGGAGGGGGCTTCAGCCCCAGCATTTT

J: TRBJ2-1
V: TRBV29-1
D: TRBD2
size: few
CDR3: CSVEGGRAYNEQFF
DNA: TGCAGCGTTGAGGGCGGGAGGGCCTACAATGAGCAGTTCTTC

J: TRBJ2-1
V: TRBV28
D: TRBD2
size: -
CDR3: CASRGREVPYNEQFF
DNA: TGTGCCAGCAGGGGGCGGGAGGTCCCCTACAATGAGCAGTTCTTC

J: TRBJ2-1
V: TRBV29-1
D: TRBD1
size: -
CDR3: CSVNRGKGNEQFF
DNA: TGCAGCGTAAACAGGGGTAAGGGCAATGAGCAGTTCTTC

J: TRBJ2-2
V: TRBV2
D: TRBD2
size: once
CDR3: CASSEAGLGLRELFF
DNA: TGTGCCAGCAGTGAAGCAGGACTAGGCCTCCGGGAGCTGTTTTTT

J: TRBJ2-3
V: TRBV6-1
D: TRBD2
size: -
CDR3: CASSENPLAGTDTQYF
DNA: TGTGCCAGCAGTGAAAATCCCCTAGCGGGCACAGATACGCAGTATTTT

J: TRBJ1-2
V: TRBV15
D: -
size: -
CDR3: CATSRDLARGDYYGYTF
DNA: TGTGCCACCAGCAGAGATCTCGCCCGCGGCGACTACTATGGCTACACCTTC

J: TRBJ2-6
V: TRBV9
D: TRBD2
size: once
CDR3: CASSRRLADLSGANVLTF
DNA: TGTGCCAGCAGCCGGAGGCTAGCGGACCTCTCTGGGGCCAACGTCCTGACTTTC

J: TRBJ2-2
V: TRBV5-1
D: TRBD2
size: -
CDR3: CASSPGTSGDTGELFF
DNA: TGCGCCAGCAGCCCCGGGACTAGCGGGGACACCGGGGAGCTGTTTTTT

J: TRBJ1-2
V: TRBV5-6
D: TRBD1
size: -
CDR3: CASTAANDRGVYGYTF
DNA: TGTGCCAGCACCGCCGCAAATGACAGGGGAGTCTATGGCTACACCTTC

J: TRBJ2-1
V: TRBV5-1
D: TRBD2
size: -
CDR3: CASSVGTSNEQFF
DNA: TGCGCCAGCAGCGTAGGGACTAGCAATGAGCAGTTCTTC

J: TRBJ2-1
V: TRBV7-9
D: TRBD1
size: -
CDR3: CASSPRQGSYNEQFF
DNA: TGTGCCAGCAGCCCTAGACAGGGTTCCTACAATGAGCAGTTCTTC

J: TRBJ2-3
V: TRBV6-1
D: -
size: -
CDR3: CASRIGADTQYF
DNA: TGTGCCAGCAGGATCGGAGCGGATACGCAGTATTTT

J: TRBJ2-2
V: TRBV2
D: -
size: few
CDR3: CASLRSGELFF
DNA: TGTGCCAGTTTGAGGTCCGGGGAGCTGTTTTTT

J: TRBJ2-3
V: TRBV18
D: TRBD2
size: -
CDR3: CASSPLAGGTDTQYF
DNA: TGTGCCAGCTCACCCCTAGCGGGGGGCACAGATACGCAGTATTTT

J: TRBJ1-5
V: TRBV19
D: TRBD1
size: -
CDR3: CASMGDSQPQHF
DNA: TGTGCCAGTATGGGGGACAGTCAGCCCCAGCATTTT

J: TRBJ2-5
V: TRBV29-1
D: TRBD2
size: once
CDR3: CSVELAVQETQYF
DNA: TGCAGCGTTGAACTAGCGGTGCAAGAGACCCAGTACTTC

J: TRBJ1-1
V: TRBV2
D: -
size: -
CDR3: CASSLRRGENTEAFF
DNA: TGTGCCAGCAGTTTGCGCAGGGGCGAGAACACTGAAGCTTTCTTT

J: TRBJ1-5
V: TRBV19
D: -
size: -
CDR3: CASSTPLENQPQHF
DNA: TGTGCCAGTAGTACCCCCCTTGAGAATCAGCCCCAGCATTTT

J: TRBJ2-3
V: TRBV7-8
D: -
size: -
CDR3: CASSLVVPADTQYF
DNA: TGTGCCAGCAGCTTAGTTGTACCCGCAGATACGCAGTATTTT

J: TRBJ2-1
V: TRBV7-2
D: TRBD2
size: -
CDR3: CASSLVGRGLAAYNEQFF
DNA: TGTGCCAGCAGCTTAGTGGGTAGGGGACTAGCGGCTTACAATGAGCAGTTCTTC

J: TRBJ1-3
V: TRBV4-1
D: -
size: once
CDR3: CASSQLPGNTIYF
DNA: TGCGCCAGCAGCCAATTACCTGGAAACACCATATATTTT

J: TRBJ1-1
V: TRBV5-1
D: TRBD1
size: -
CDR3: CASSSGGASTNTEAFF
DNA: TGCGCCAGCAGCTCAGGGGGCGCTTCTACGAACACTGAAGCTTTCTTT

J: TRBJ2-2
V: TRBV5-4
D: -
size: -
CDR3: CASSPERARNTGELFF
DNA: TGTGCCAGCAGTCCTGAGCGGGCGAGGAACACCGGGGAGCTGTTTTTT

J: TRBJ1-1
V: TRBV27
D: -
size: once
CDR3: CASSSSVTYQPTEAFF
DNA: TGTGCCAGCAGTTCATCCGTGACATATCAGCCCACTGAAGCTTTCTTT

J: TRBJ2-1
V: TRBV7-8
D: TRBD1
size: -
CDR3: CASSSLRQGYNEQFF
DNA: TGTGCCAGCAGCTCTCTCCGACAGGGGTACAATGAGCAGTTCTTC

J: TRBJ2-3
V: TRBV2
D: -
size: -
CDR3: CASGRNSVVSDTQYF
DNA: TGTGCCAGCGGCCGGAACAGCGTGGTTAGTGATACGCAGTATTTT

J: TRBJ1-2
V: TRBV10-3
D: -
size: -
CDR3: CAISESVGNDYGYTF
DNA: TGTGCCATCAGTGAGTCTGTTGGGAACGACTATGGCTACACCTTC

J: TRBJ2-5
V: TRBV7-3
D: -
size: -
CDR3: CASSPGSAETQYF
DNA: TGTGCCAGCAGCCCCGGCTCAGCGGAGACCCAGTACTTC

J: TRBJ2-3
V: TRBV11-2
D: -
size: -
CDR3: CASSSFAGSTNTQYF
DNA: TGTGCCAGCAGCTCCTTTGCGGGAAGCACAAATACGCAGTATTTT

J: TRBJ2-4
V: TRBV27
D: TRBD2
size: once
CDR3: CASSPWTSGNIQYF
DNA: TGTGCCAGCAGTCCTTGGACTAGCGGGAACATTCAGTACTTC

J: TRBJ2-2
V: TRBV27
D: TRBD1
size: -
CDR3: CASSKTGISTGELFF
DNA: TGTGCCAGCAGCAAGACAGGGATTAGCACCGGGGAGCTGTTTTTT

J: TRBJ1-3
V: TRBV14
D: -
size: -
CDR3: CASSQSHPNTIYF
DNA: TGTGCCAGCAGCCAGTCACACCCAAACACCATATATTTT

J: TRBJ2-2
V: TRBV9
D: TRBD2
size: once
CDR3: CASSVAPGGVTGELFF
DNA: TGTGCCAGCAGCGTAGCACCGGGAGGGGTCACCGGGGAGCTGTTTTTT

J: TRBJ2-5
V: TRBV19
D: TRBD2
size: -
CDR3: CASIACGTRKETQYF
DNA: TGTGCCAGTATCGCTTGCGGGACTAGGAAAGAGACCCAGTACTTC

J: TRBJ2-3
V: TRBV5-1
D: -
size: -
CDR3: CASSPGWDTQYF
DNA: TGCGCCAGCAGCCCCGGTTGGGATACGCAGTATTTT